This entry describes one T cell receptor (beta chain). Only in-frame clones appear in the TCRdb table, and some are missing; sequencing was by immunoSEQ multiplex PCR. The sample shows around 180,000 clones, around 93% of them seen only once. The sample comes from a study of shared clonotypes between healthy human individuals. V was clipped by 5 bases and J by 3 bases; unmatched bases: 2. The CDR3 covers 13 residues. From germline, CDR1 is MNHNS and CDR2 SASEGT. This receptor was obtained from a woman aged 25-40 years in good health. The V call is TRBV6-1, the J call TRBJ2-5; 8 bases match TRBD1. The specimen sequenced was naive CD4+ T cells sorted from blood. Subset: CD45RA+ positively selected. CDR3 coding DNA: TGTGCCAGCAGTTGGACAGGGAAAGAGACCCAGTACTTC. Encoded protein: CASSWTGKETQYF.